This T cell receptor beta chain was sequenced during a study of response to subunit inactivated influenza vaccine (dated by TCRdb to 2016 to 2019). Context from the whole study: Deep quantitative T cell receptor repertoire profiling was used in the study to track responses to a trivalent subunit inactivated influenza vaccine.

This clonotype was picked up a small number of times. Which antigen it targets is not known. Base qualities are not at hand, and no much larger clone is one base apart. The library was made by RT-PCR. These reads were obtained on an Illumina HiSeq 2500. TCRdb's own reprocessing of the public reads used fastp at Q25 and MiXCR and kept productive beta chains. Rows merge per CDR3 protein into single entries with the most common DNA and genes. In this sample the table shows roughly 520,000 distinct CDR3 sequences, roughly 23% of which occur a single time. The ten biggest clones cover less than 2.5% of the sample. From the germline V gene (reference sequence), CDR1 is DFQATT and CDR2 is SNEGSKA. The CDR3 covers 12 residues, taking in both the cysteine and the phenylalanine. Only the CDR3 region is kept as DNA, spanning 36 bases read in frame from base 1. V was cut back by 5 bases and J by 5 bases, leaving a gap of 11 bases between them.

Overall results and qualifications from the work: The authors suggested that each seasonal influenza vaccination may recruit only a limited number of new T cells.

The chain is made from TRBV20-1 and TRBJ2-3; the D region possibly corresponds to TRBD1 (6 bases align). Source: CD4+ T cells sorted from PBMCs, taken about 5 days after vaccination. This clonotype was sampled from a man aged 50 to 59 who received an inactivated influenza vaccine. Donor details come from another sample of the same person, matched by shared clones. The CDR3: CSAWGREDTQYF. The DNA is TGCAGTGCTTGGGGGCGCGAAGATACGCAGTATTTT.